The 26 T cell receptor beta chains listed next were all sequenced from one sample in a study of CXCR3-negative and CXCR3-positive naive CD8 T cells. The authors prepared UMI-labeled TRB cDNA libraries by 5' RACE. TCRdb reprocessed the 5' RACE reads and stores each CDR3 protein as one record, lacking DNA. The sample totals roughly 40,000 distinct CDR3 sequences. The sequenced sample was naive CXCR3- CD8+ T cells from blood. The subset: CD45RO-CCR7+CD27+CD95- naive CD8+ T cells lacking CXCR3 (TNR3-). The receptors derive from a human donor in good health. Some clones in this sample may be carry-over from other donors' samples.

The chain combines TRBV29-1 with TRBJ2-2. Germline V gene data show CDR1 as SQVTM and CDR2 as ANQGSEA. The CDR3 has 13 residues. CDR3 in amino acids: CSVVERGTGELFF.

The V and J genes are TRBV9 and TRBJ2-1; the TRBD1 assignment by TCRdb is unverifiable without DNA. CDR3 length equals 16 residues. CDR1 and CDR2 (germline): SGDLS, YYNGEE. This CDR3 is CASSVQGRGLYNEQFF.

The chain couples TRBV29-1 to TRBJ2-3. The CDR3 sequence is 13 residues long. CDR1 and CDR2 from the germline V gene are SQVTM and ANQGSEA. This CDR3 is CSVEGASTDTQYF.

This CDR3 is CASSLGGSYGYTF. The chain has TRBV11-2 and TRBJ1-2. The CDR3 is 13 amino acids. CDR1 SGHAT and CDR2 FQNNGV come from the germline V gene. The whole variable domain, filled in from reference TRBV11-2 and TRBJ1-2, reads EAGVAQSPRYKIIEKRQSVAFWCNPISGHATLYWYQQILGQGPKLLIQFQNNGVVDDSQLPKDRFSAERLKGVDSTLKIQPAKLEDSAVYLCASSLGGSYGYTFGSGTRLTVV.

The chain has TRBV18 and TRBJ2-7; as DNA is missing, the TRBD1 call by TCRdb cannot be tested. CDR1 is KGHSH, CDR2 LQKENI, per germline. This CDR3 region has 15 residues. CDR3 residues: CASSPDRGRLNEQYF.

The J gene is TRBJ2-1, the V gene TRBV6-4; TCRdb's D gene call, TRBD2, goes unchecked for lack of DNA. CDR1 is MRHNA and CDR2 is SNTAGT in the germline V gene. This CDR3 spans 14 amino acids. CDR3 in amino acids: CASSDSLGTSKQFF.

V and J are TRBV7-3 and TRBJ2-3; TCRdb outputs TRBD2, but without DNA this stays unchecked. The CDR3 sequence is 17 residues long. The germline V gene has CDR1 SGHTA and CDR2 FQGTGA. CDR3 sequence reads: CASSPDLGLADTGTQYF.

The V and J genes are TRBV11-2 and TRBJ2-7; TCRdb's D call, TRBD1, is unchecked because there is no DNA. The CDR3 runs to 12 residues. Germline V lookup: CDR1 SGHAT, CDR2 FQNNGV. The CDR3 region is CAAQGDSYEQYF.

This clonotype is called medium-sized based on its frequency. The chain has TRBV7-7 and TRBJ2-2. Germline assignment: CDR1 SSHAT and CDR2 FNYEAQ (reference sequence). The CDR3 contains 13 residues. The CDR3 is CASSFLNTGELFF.

The rearrangement links TRBV6-4 to TRBJ2-1; no DNA is available, so the TRBD1 call from TCRdb remains unchecked. Germline CDR1 and CDR2: MRHNA and SNTAGT. This CDR3 is built from 16 residues. The CDR3 loop is CASSEGAGISYNEQFF.

V gene TRBV5-1 combines with J gene TRBJ2-1. The CDR3 extends over 15 amino acids. Germline assignment: CDR1 SGHRS and CDR2 YFSETQ. CDR3 in amino acids: CASSLSGNSYNEQFF.

The chain is built from TRBV7-9 and TRBJ1-1; TCRdb's D gene call, TRBD1, goes unchecked for lack of DNA. This CDR3 contains 13 residues. The germline V gene has CDR1 SEHNR and CDR2 FQNEAQ (reference sequence). The chain's CDR3 is CASSHRVNTEAFF.

The rearrangement joins TRBV7-8 to TRBJ2-7; TCRdb outputs TRBD1, but without DNA this stays unchecked. This CDR3 spans 15 amino acids. The V gene's germline CDR1 is SGHVS and CDR2 FQNEAQ. CDR3 amino acids: CASSFGGASSYEQYF.

CDR3 region: CASSPYTSGVETQYF. The V call is TRBV28, the J call TRBJ2-5; TCRdb names TRBD2, which stays unverified in the absence of DNA. The CDR3 has 15 residues. Germline CDR1 and CDR2: MDHEN and SYDVKM.

The rearrangement uses TRBV14 and TRBJ2-2. CDR1 and CDR2 from the germline V gene are SGHDN and FVKESK. The CDR3 runs to 17 residues. The CDR3 reads CASSREPGRLNTGELFF.

The chain combines TRBV28 with TRBJ1-1; TCRdb indicates TRBD1, and absent DNA this call remains unverified. This CDR3 region has 14 residues. In germline, CDR1 is MDHEN, CDR2 SYDVKM. The CDR3 region is CASRGEVEDTEAFF. The complete variable domain, with remaining parts taken from reference TRBV28 and TRBJ1-1, reads DVKVTQSSRYLVKRTGEKVFLECVQDMDHENMFWYRQDPGLGLRLIYFSYDVKMKEKGDIPEGYSVSREKKERFSLILESASTNQTSMYLCASRGEVEDTEAFFGQGTRLTVV.

This chain joins TRBV7-9 and TRBJ2-1. CDR1 and CDR2 from the germline V gene are SEHNR and FQNEAQ (reference sequence). The CDR3 extends over 15 amino acids. CDR3 protein: CASSSTEISYNEQFF.

The chain uses TRBV2 and TRBJ2-7; the TCRdb call, TRBD2, lacks DNA for checking. The CDR3 extends over 15 amino acids. Germline V gene sequence: CDR1 SNHLY, CDR2 FYNNEI. The CDR3 protein is CASSAADSIPYEQYF.

The gene calls are TRBV2 and TRBJ1-1; the TCRdb D gene call, TRBD1, has no DNA to confirm it. The CDR3 is 14 residues long. Germline V lookup: CDR1 SNHLY, CDR2 FYNNEI. CDR3 region: CASSRQGAQTEAFF.

The chain uses TRBV4-2 and TRBJ2-7; as DNA is missing, the TRBD2 call by TCRdb cannot be tested. The V gene's germline CDR1 is LGHNA and CDR2 YNFKEQ. The CDR3 contains 14 residues. The CDR3 here is CASSPRRGGYEQYF.

The V and J genes are TRBV28 and TRBJ2-5; checking the TCRdb D call of TRBD1 is not possible without DNA. This CDR3 comprises 12 residues. CDR1 is MDHEN, CDR2 SYDVKM, per germline. The chain's CDR3 is CASSPSSETQYF.

The chain joins TRBV29-1 to TRBJ2-1; absent DNA, TCRdb's TRBD1 call cannot be checked. Germline V gene data show CDR1 as SQVTM and CDR2 as ANQGSEA. This CDR3 spans 16 amino acids. The CDR3 region is CSVEDPGPSSYNEQFF.

V gene TRBV29-1 combines with J gene TRBJ2-7; TCRdb indicates TRBD1, and absent DNA this call remains unverified. The CDR3 consists of 12 residues. In germline, CDR1 is SQVTM, CDR2 ANQGSEA. Here the CDR3 reads CSVEGDGYEQYF.

J is TRBJ2-7 and V is TRBV7-9; checking the TCRdb D call of TRBD1 is not possible without DNA. The CDR3 loop spans 14 amino acids. Germline CDR1 is SEHNR and CDR2 is FQNEAQ (reference sequence). The CDR3 loop reads CASSLAGGPYEQYF.

The chain carries TRBV27 and TRBJ2-7. The CDR3 length is 14 residues. CDR1 MNHEY and CDR2 SMNVEV come from the germline V gene (reference sequence). CDR3 residues: CASSLRRSTYEQYF.

This chain uses TRBV20-1 with TRBJ2-7. The CDR3 spans 12 residues. Germline V gene data show CDR1 as DFQATT and CDR2 as SNEGSKA (reference sequence). The CDR3 sequence: CSASTENYEQYF.